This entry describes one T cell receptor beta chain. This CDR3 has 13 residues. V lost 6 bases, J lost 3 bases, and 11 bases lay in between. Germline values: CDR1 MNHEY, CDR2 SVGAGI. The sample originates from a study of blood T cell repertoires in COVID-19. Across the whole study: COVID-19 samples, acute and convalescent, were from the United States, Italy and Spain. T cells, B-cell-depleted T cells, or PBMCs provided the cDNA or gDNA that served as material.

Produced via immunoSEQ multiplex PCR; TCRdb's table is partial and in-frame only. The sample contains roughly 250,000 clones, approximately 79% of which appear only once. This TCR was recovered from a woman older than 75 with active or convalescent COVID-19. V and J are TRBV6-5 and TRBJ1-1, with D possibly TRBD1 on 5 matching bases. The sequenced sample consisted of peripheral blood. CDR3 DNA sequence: TGTGCCAGCAGGGGTCGGGGGTACACTGAAGCTTTCTTT. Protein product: CASRGRGYTEAFF.